These 18 T cell receptor beta chains were all obtained from the same sample, sequenced in a study of T cell repertoires in aging, cancer and after chemotherapy (dated by TCRdb to about 2019). TCR beta rearrangements were amplified from genomic DNA isolated from peripheral blood, not from sorted cells or RNA. Sequencing instrument: Illumina MiSeq. Using a mixed TRB-A/B primer pool, multiplex touch-down PCR amplified rearranged TRB sequences covering the V, D and J segments. Clones were called with MiXCR by TCRdb after fastp trimmed the public reads at Q25, and only in-frame beta chains were retained. Rows with one shared CDR3 protein collapse into an entry with the most common genes and DNA. The sample table records 9,100 or so distinct CDR3 sequences; around a quarter of these occur just once. About 2.9% of the sample lies in the top ten. Sequencing was carried out using blood. These receptors were taken from a human donor with a blood cancer.

This clonotype rates as medium-sized. The chain couples TRBV6-2 or TRBV6-3 to TRBJ2-1, with TRBD2 identical over 9 bases. J was trimmed by 7 bases and V by 1 base; bases with no gene match: 5. The V gene's germline CDR1 is MNHEY and CDR2 SVGEGT. CDR3 length: 15 residues. For the CDR3, the DNA is TGTGCCAGCAGTTACTGGCGGGAGGGCCAAAATGAGCAGTTCTTC. It codes for CASSYWREGQNEQFF.

By sample share, this clonotype is medium-sized. The chain is built from TRBV27 and TRBJ2-1; a possible D gene is TRBD1 (6 bases). Trimming took 5 bases from V and 1 from J, leaving 9 bases between them. CDR1 and CDR2 (germline): MNHEY, SMNVEV (reference sequence). The CDR3 runs to 14 residues. CDR3 bases: TGTGCCAGCAGTCCAACAGGGTCCTACAATGAGCAGTTCTTC. Its protein product is CASSPTGSYNEQFF.

The count of this clonotype is one. The junction departs from the called germline gene at one end, perhaps through a read error. This chain joins TRBV5-1 and TRBJ2-5; D possibly corresponds to TRBD2 (6 bases). Looked up from germline, CDR1 is SGHRS and CDR2 is YFSETQ. The CDR3 length is 12 residues. CDR3 region: CSSSFGGETQYF. For the CDR3, the DNA is TGCTCCAGCAGCTTTGGGGGGGAGACCCAGTACTTC.

This clonotype is medium-sized (0.01 to 0.1%). This chain uses TRBV12-3 or TRBV12-4 with TRBJ2-2, with 12 bases matching TRBD2. Trimming took 4 bases from V and 2 from J; bases not matched to a gene: 2. The CDR3 sequence is 16 residues long. In DNA form, the CDR3 reads TGTGCCAGCAGTTCAGGACTAGCGGGAAACACCGGGGAGCTGTTTTTT. This gives the protein CASSSGLAGNTGELFF.

This clonotype is judged medium-sized. V usage is TRBV19 and J usage is TRBJ1-1; 7 nucleotides match TRBD1. There are 16 residues in the CDR3. Germline V gene sequence: CDR1 LNHDA, CDR2 SQIVND (reference sequence). J was trimmed by 1 base and V by 5 bases; bases with no gene match: 10. This CDR3 reads CASSLRQGEGNTEAFF. The DNA for the CDR3 is TGTGCCAGTAGTCTGCGACAGGGAGAGGGGAACACTGAAGCTTTCTTT.

By sample fraction, this clonotype is medium-sized. CDR3 sequence reads: CSALGSGRTEAFF. CDR3 sequence (DNA): TGCAGCGCCCTAGGTTCAGGGCGCACTGAAGCTTTCTTT. V and J are TRBV29-1 and TRBJ1-1, with D tentatively TRBD1 (5 bases). Germline V lookup: CDR1 SQVTM, CDR2 ANQGSEA. This CDR3 contains 13 residues. With 7 bases removed from V and 4 bases from J, the gap between germline ends came to 16 bases. The complete variable domain, with remaining parts taken from reference TRBV29-1 and TRBJ1-1, reads SAVISQKPSRDICQRGTSLTIQCQVDSQVTMMFWYRQQPGQSLTLIATANQGSEATYESGFVIDKFPISRPNLTFSTLTVSNMSPEDSSIYLCSALGSGRTEAFFGQGTRLTVV.

Sample share makes this clonotype medium-sized. Here the CDR3 reads CASSPGQGNSYEQYF. The CDR3 DNA reads TGTGCCAGTAGTCCGGGACAGGGGAATTCCTACGAGCAGTACTTC. The chain links TRBV19 to TRBJ2-7; 10 nucleotides agree with TRBD1. This CDR3 has 15 amino acids. V lost 5 bases and J lost 1; bases outside the gene matches: 5. Germline lookup yields CDR1 LNHDA and CDR2 SQIVND (reference sequence).

This clonotype was counted between two and nine times. The V call is TRBV4-2, the J call TRBJ2-1; tentative D call: TRBD2 (7 bases). V was trimmed by 3 bases and J by 0 bases, leaving 12 bases between them. Germline CDR1 and CDR2: LGHNA and YNFKEQ. CDR3 length: 16 residues. The CDR3 DNA follows: TGTGCCAGCAGCCAGGAGGGGGGGAGCTCCTACAATGAGCAGTTCTTC. It is translated as CASSQEGGSSYNEQFF.

This clonotype was counted a few times. One end of the junction does not line up with germline, which may come from a read error. The chain joins TRBV5-6 to TRBJ1-3; D not resolved. From germline, CDR1 is SGHDT and CDR2 YYEEEE. This CDR3 is built from 15 residues. CDR3 in amino acids: CASSLDSSSGNTTYF. The CDR3 region has the DNA TGTGCCAGCAGCTTGGACAGTTCCTCTGGAAACACCACATATTTT. Together with reference TRBV5-6 and TRBJ1-3, the CDR3 gives the full variable domain: DAGVTQSPTHLIKTRGQQVTLRCSPKSGHDTVSWYQQALGQGPQFIFQYYEEEERQRGNFPDRFSGHQFPNYSSELNVNALLLGDSALYLCASSLDSSSGNTTYFGEGSWLTVV.

As for this clonotype: This may stem from a read error, because a much larger clone lies one nucleotide away. This rearrangement joins TRBV13 to TRBJ2-7, with D possibly matching TRBD1 (5 bases). CDR3 size: 13 residues. The germline V gene encodes CDR1 PRHDT and CDR2 FYEKMQ (reference sequence). In DNA, the CDR3 is TGTGCCAGCAGTTTAGGGGCCCCCTACGAGCAGTACTTC. Translated, it gives CASSLGAPYEQYF.

By its share, this clonotype is medium-sized. The chain employs TRBV7-3 and TRBJ2-3; weak D call: TRBD1 (5 bases). This CDR3 has 13 residues. The germline V and J ends were trimmed by 5 bases and 6 bases, with 12 bases remaining between them. Germline lookup yields CDR1 SGHTA and CDR2 FQGTGA. Here the CDR3 reads CASSLREGDTQYF. The CDR3 DNA reads as TGTGCCAGCAGCCTCAGGGAAGGGGATACGCAGTATTTT.

This clonotype is classed as medium-sized. The J gene is TRBJ1-1, the V gene TRBV19; D is uncertain. Germline lookup yields CDR1 LNHDA and CDR2 SQIVND (reference sequence). The CDR3 is made up of 12 amino acids. V lost 4 bases and J 0 bases, leaving 3 bases between the germline ends. The CDR3 DNA follows: TGTGCCAGTAGTAGGGTGAACACTGAAGCTTTCTTT. Its translation is CASSRVNTEAFF.

This chain uses TRBV20-1 with TRBJ1-5; 8 nucleotides agree with TRBD1. The J segment lost 0 bases and the V segment lost 0 bases, leaving 1 base of the junction unmatched. The CDR3 runs to 15 residues. From germline, CDR1 is DFQATT and CDR2 SNEGSKA (reference sequence). CDR3 DNA: TGCAGTGCTAGAGATACAGGGGGTAGCAATCAGCCCCAGCATTTT. This sequence encodes CSARDTGGSNQPQHF.

This clonotype was recorded a few times. V gene TRBV7-2 combines with J gene TRBJ2-7, with TRBD2 matching over 9 bases. The CDR3 covers 16 residues. CDR1 is SGHTA, CDR2 FQGNSA, per germline. The V segment lost 4 bases and the J segment 2 bases; nucleotides outside the gene matches: 9. CDR3 sequence reads: CASSSRSGRSPYEQYF. The CDR3 DNA reads TGTGCCAGCAGCTCCAGAAGCGGGAGGTCCCCCTACGAGCAGTACTTC.

This clonotype is labeled medium-sized. The V gene is TRBV30, the J gene TRBJ2-5; D is unresolved. The CDR3 loop spans 11 amino acids. The ends were cut back, 0 bases at V and 5 bases at J, with 4 bases in the middle. The germline V gene has CDR1 GTSNPN and CDR2 SVGIG (reference sequence). CDR3 in amino acids: CAWSVPETQYF. The CDR3 DNA reads as TGTGCCTGGAGTGTACCGGAGACCCAGTACTTC.

The DNA for the CDR3 is TGCGCCAGCAGTGAGTTTAGTTGGAATGAGCAGTTCTTC. Translation: CASSEFSWNEQFF. This chain joins TRBV10-1 and TRBJ2-1; D gene uncertain. The germline V and J ends were trimmed by 1 base and 7 bases, with 8 bases remaining between them. This CDR3 is 13 amino acids long. The germline CDR1 and CDR2 sequences are WNHNN and SYGVQD (reference sequence).

This clonotype is termed medium-sized. This chain uses TRBV29-1 with TRBJ2-5; TRBD1 matches at 7 bases. The CDR3 has 17 residues. The V and J ends lost 6 bases and 5 bases, in that order; junction bases with no gene match: 21. Per the germline V gene, CDR1 is SQVTM and CDR2 is ANQGSEA. The CDR3 is CSVETGLTWEPSETQYF. The CDR3 DNA reads TGCAGCGTCGAGACAGGGTTGACGTGGGAGCCATCGGAGACCCAGTACTTC.

This clonotype ranks as medium-sized. V gene TRBV6-2 or TRBV6-3 combines with J gene TRBJ2-3; tentatively, D is TRBD2 (5 bases). V lost 7 bases and J lost 2, with 16 bases in between. Germline V gene sequence: CDR1 MNHEY, CDR2 SVGEGT. The CDR3 has 15 amino acids. CDR3 loop: CASTPTAGHTDTQYF. In DNA, the CDR3 is TGTGCCAGCACCCCGACGGCGGGCCACACAGATACGCAGTATTTT.